This T cell receptor (beta chain) was found in a study of blood T cell repertoires in COVID-19. The CDR3 runs 15 residues. V gave up 1 base and J gave up 6 bases; unmatched junction bases: 4. Germline loops: CDR1 LGHNA, CDR2 YNFKEQ. Study processing details: Nucleated cell number was recorded as an estimate derived from reference gene primer amplification. Using immunoSEQ multiplex PCR, the repertoire was profiled, and TCRdb retains in-frame clones only, with some absent. Clonal size and the V and J genes are those of that table, whereas D and trimming came from the DNA. The sample has 200,000 to 250,000 clones, more than 85% seen once; the top ten hold 5.5% to 9%.

The sample was peripheral blood. The clonotype originates from a woman in her 70s with active or convalescent COVID-19. V gene TRBV4-2 combines with J gene TRBJ2-1; TRBD1 matches 9 bases. The CDR3 sequence is CASSQVDRGGNEQFF. CDR3 DNA: TGTGCCAGCAGCCAAGTTGACAGGGGGGGCAATGAGCAGTTCTTC.